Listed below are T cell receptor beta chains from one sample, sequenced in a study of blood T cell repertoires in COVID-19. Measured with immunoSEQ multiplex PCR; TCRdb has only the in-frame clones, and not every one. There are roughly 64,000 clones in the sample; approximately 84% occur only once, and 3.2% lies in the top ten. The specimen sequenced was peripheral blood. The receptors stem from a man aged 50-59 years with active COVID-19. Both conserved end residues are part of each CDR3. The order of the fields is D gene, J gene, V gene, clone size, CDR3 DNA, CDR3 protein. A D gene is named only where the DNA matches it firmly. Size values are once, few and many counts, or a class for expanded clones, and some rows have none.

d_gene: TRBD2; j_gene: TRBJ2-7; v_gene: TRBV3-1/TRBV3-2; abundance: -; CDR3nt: TGTGCCAGCAGCCAAAGCGGGGTAGGGGAGCAGTACTTC; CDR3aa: CASSQSGVGEQYF
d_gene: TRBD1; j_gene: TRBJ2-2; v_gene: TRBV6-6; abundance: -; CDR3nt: TGTGCCAGCGGGACAGGCAACTCGAACACCGGGGAGCTGTTTTTT; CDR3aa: CASGTGNSNTGELFF
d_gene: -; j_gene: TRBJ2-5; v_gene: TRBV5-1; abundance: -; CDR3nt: TGCGCCAGCAGCTTCACCGGGCGGGCCTCTCAAGAGACCCAGTACTTC; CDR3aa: CASSFTGRASQETQYF
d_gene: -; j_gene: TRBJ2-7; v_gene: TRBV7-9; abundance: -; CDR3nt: TGTGCCAGCAGCTCCCCCGGGTCTTTATACTACGAGCAGTACTTC; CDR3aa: CASSSPGSLYYEQYF
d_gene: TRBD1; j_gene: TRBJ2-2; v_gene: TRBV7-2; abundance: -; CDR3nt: TGTGCCAGCAGCTTGAACAGGGGGAACACCGGGGAGCTGTTTTTT; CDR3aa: CASSLNRGNTGELFF
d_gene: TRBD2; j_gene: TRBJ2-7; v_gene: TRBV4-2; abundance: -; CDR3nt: TGTGCCAGCAGCCCGGGACTAGCGGGGTCCGAGCAGTACTTC; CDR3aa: CASSPGLAGSEQYF
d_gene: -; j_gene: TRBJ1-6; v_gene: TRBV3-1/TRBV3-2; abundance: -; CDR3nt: TGTGCCAGCAGCCAAGTGGGGACGGGGGGCAATTCACCCCTCCACTTT; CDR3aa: CASSQVGTGGNSPLHF
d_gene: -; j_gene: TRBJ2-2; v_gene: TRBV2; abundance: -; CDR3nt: TGTGCCAGCAGTCTAAGCGGGGAGGGGGACGGGGAGCTGTTTTTT; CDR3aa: CASSLSGEGDGELFF
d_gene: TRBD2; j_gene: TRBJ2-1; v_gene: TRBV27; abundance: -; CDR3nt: TGTGCCAGCAGTTTATCTAGCGGGAGATGGAAAGAGCAGTTCTTC; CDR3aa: CASSLSSGRWKEQFF
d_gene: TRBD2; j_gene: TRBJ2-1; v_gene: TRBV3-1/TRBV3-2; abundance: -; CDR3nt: TGTGCCAGCAGGTATAGCGGGAGTCGTTCCGATGAGCAGTTCTTC; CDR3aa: CASRYSGSRSDEQFF
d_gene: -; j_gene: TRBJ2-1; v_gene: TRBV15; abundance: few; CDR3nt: TGTGCCACCAGCAGAGGGGGGTGGGCTAGCGCCTACAATGAGCAGTTCTTC; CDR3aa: CATSRGGWASAYNEQFF
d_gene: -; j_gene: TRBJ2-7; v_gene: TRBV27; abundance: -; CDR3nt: TGTGCCAGCAGTTTGCGGCAGACTAGCTACGAGCAGTACTTC; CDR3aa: CASSLRQTSYEQYF
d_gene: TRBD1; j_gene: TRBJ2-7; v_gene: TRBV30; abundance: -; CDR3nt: TGTGCCTGGAGTGCGGGACAGCCCAACGAGCAGTACTTC; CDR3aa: CAWSAGQPNEQYF
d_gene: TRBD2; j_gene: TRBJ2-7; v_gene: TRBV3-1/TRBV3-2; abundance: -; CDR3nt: TGTGCCAGCAGCCAATTCGGGGGGACCTACGAGCAGTACTTC; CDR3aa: CASSQFGGTYEQYF
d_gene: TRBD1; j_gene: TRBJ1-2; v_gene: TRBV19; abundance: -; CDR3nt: TGTGCCAGTAGTCCTCGGACCACAGGGGACGGCTACACCTTC; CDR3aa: CASSPRTTGDGYTF
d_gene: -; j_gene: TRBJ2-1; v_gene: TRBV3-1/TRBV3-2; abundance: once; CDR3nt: TGTGCCAGCAGCCAAGGATCGAGGGAGCAGTTCTTC; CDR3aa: CASSQGSREQFF
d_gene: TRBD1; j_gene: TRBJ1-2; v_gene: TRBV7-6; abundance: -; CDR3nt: TGTGCCAGCAGCTTAGCGACAGGGGGGGGCGGCTACACCTTC; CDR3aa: CASSLATGGGGYTF
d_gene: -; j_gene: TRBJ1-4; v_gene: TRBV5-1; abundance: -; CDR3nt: TGCGCCAGCAGCCGGACCCGGGAAGGAAAACTGTTTTTT; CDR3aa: CASSRTREGKLFF
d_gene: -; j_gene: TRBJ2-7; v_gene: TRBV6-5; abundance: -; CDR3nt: TGTGCCAGCAGTTACGGACAGCGGGGCTCCTACGAGCAGTACTTC; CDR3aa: CASSYGQRGSYEQYF
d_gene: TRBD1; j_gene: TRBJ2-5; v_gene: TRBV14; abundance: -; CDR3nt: TGTGCCAGCGGCGGGACAGGTGGTTTGACCCAGTACTTC; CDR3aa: CASGGTGGLTQYF
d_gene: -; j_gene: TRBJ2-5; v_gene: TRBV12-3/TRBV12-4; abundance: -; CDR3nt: TGTGCCAGCAGTTTAAACTACCGGGAGACCCAGTACTTC; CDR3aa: CASSLNYRETQYF
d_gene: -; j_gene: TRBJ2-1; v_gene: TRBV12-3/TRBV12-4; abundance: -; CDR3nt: TGTGCCAGCAGTTCCGGGAGTTACAATGAGCAGTTCTTC; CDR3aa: CASSSGSYNEQFF
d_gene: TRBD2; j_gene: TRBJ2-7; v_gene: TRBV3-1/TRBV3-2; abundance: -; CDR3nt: TGTGCCAGCAGCCAAGATAGGAGGACTAGCGGGATTGTCGGCTACGAGCAGTACTTC; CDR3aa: CASSQDRRTSGIVGYEQYF
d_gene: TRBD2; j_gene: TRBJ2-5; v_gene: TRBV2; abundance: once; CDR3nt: TGTGCCAGCAGCTCTGTAGCGGGAGCAGAGACCCAGTACTTC; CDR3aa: CASSSVAGAETQYF
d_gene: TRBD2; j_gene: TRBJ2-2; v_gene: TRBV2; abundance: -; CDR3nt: TGTGCCAGCAAGGTTAGCGGGAGGGAGAACACCGGGGAGCTGTTTTTT; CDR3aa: CASKVSGRENTGELFF
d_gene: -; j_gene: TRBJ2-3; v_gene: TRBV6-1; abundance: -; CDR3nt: TGTGCCAGCAGTGAAGTGGCCTTAGATACGCAGTATTTT; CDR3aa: CASSEVALDTQYF
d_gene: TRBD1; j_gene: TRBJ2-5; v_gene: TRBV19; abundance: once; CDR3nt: TGTGCCAGTAGTATTTTAGGGGGCAAAGAGACCCAGTACTTC; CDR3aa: CASSILGGKETQYF
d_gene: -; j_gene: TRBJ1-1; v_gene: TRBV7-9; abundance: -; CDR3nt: TGTGCCAGCAGCTTGAGGACAAAGAACACTGAAGCTTTCTTT; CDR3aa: CASSLRTKNTEAFF
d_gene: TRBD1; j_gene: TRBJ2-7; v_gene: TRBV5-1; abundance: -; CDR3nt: TGCGCCAGCAGCTCCCCAGACAGGGCCTACGAGCAGTACTTC; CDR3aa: CASSSPDRAYEQYF
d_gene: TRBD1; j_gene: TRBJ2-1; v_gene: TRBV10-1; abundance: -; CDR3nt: TGCGCCAGCTCTCAGGGGGCAAGCTCCTACAATGAGCAGTTCTTC; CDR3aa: CASSQGASSYNEQFF
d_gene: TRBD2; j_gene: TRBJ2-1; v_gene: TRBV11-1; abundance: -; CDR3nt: TGTGCCAGCAGGGGGGGGGATGAGCAGTTCTTC; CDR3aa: CASRGGDEQFF
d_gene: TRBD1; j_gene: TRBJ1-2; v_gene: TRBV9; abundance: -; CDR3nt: TGTGCCAGCAGCGTAGACGCCGGGACAGCTAACTATGGCTACACCTTC; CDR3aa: CASSVDAGTANYGYTF
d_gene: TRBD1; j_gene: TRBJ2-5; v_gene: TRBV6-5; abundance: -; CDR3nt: TGTGCCAGCAGACGACAGGGTCCCCCAGAGACCCAGTACTTC; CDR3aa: CASRRQGPPETQYF
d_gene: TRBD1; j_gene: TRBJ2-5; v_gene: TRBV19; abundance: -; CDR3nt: TGTGCCAGTAGTCCCTGGGACAGGCAAGAGACCCAGTACTTC; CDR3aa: CASSPWDRQETQYF
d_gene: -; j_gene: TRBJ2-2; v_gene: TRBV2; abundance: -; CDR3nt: TGTGCCAGCAGTGGGCAGGGGTTGTTCACCGGGGAGCTGTTTTTT; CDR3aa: CASSGQGLFTGELFF
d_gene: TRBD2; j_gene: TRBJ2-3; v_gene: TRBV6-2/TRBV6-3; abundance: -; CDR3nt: TGTGCCAGCAGTTACAGGGCTAGCGGGACGCATACGCAGTATTTT; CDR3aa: CASSYRASGTHTQYF
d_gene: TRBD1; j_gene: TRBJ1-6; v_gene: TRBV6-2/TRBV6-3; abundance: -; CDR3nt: TGTGCCAGCAGCTCGGGACAGCCTTCACCCCTCCACTTT; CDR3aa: CASSSGQPSPLHF
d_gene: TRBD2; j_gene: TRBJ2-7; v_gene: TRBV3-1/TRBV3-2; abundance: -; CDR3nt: TGTGCCAGCAGCTTAGGAGCGGGGGGGCCCGGCGAGCAGTACTTC; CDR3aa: CASSLGAGGPGEQYF
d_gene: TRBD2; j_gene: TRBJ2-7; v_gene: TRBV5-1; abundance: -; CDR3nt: TGCGCCAGCAGCTTGGCCGTGGCGGGAGGGGGACCCTCCTACGAGCAGTACTTC; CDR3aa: CASSLAVAGGGPSYEQYF
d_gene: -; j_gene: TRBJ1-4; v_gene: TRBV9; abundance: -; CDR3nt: TGTGCCAGCAGCGTAGGACATAGGCCGCTGGCAACTAATGAAAAACTGTTTTTT; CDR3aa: CASSVGHRPLATNEKLFF
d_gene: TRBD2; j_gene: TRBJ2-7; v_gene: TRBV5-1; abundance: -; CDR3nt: TGCGCCAGCAGCTTGAGTCTAGCGGTCTACGAGCAGTACTTC; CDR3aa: CASSLSLAVYEQYF
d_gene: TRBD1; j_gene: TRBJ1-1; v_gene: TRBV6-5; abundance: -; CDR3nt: TGTGCCAGCAGTTCCATGACAGGGTCTGAAGCTTTCTTT; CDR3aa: CASSSMTGSEAFF
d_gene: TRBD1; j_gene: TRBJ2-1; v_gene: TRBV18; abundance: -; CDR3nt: TGTGCCAGCTCATCGGACAGGGTAGGTGAGCAGTTCTTC; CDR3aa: CASSSDRVGEQFF
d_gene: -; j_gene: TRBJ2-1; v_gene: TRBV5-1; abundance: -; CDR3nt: TGCGCCAGCAGCTTGGCGGTGAGCGACAATGAGCAGTTCTTC; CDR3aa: CASSLAVSDNEQFF
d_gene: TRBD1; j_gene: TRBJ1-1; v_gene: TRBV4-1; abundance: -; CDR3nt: TGCGCCAGCAGCCACCCCGGGACAGGGGCTGAAGCTTTCTTT; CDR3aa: CASSHPGTGAEAFF
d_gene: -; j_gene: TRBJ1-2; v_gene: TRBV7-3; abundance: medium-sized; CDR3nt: TGTGCCAGCAGCCCCATGGCAGGGGCGAGGGGCTACACCTTC; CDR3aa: CASSPMAGARGYTF
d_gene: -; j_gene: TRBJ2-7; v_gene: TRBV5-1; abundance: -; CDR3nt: TGCGCCAGCAGCTTGGCAGGGGTCTACGAGCAGTACTTC; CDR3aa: CASSLAGVYEQYF
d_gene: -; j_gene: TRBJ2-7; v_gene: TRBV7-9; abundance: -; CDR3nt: TGTGCCAGCAGCATGGGACTGGGGTACGAGCAGTACTTC; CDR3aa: CASSMGLGYEQYF
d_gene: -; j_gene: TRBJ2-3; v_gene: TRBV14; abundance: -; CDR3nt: TGTGCCAGCAGCTCCCAAGATACGCAGTATTTT; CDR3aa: CASSSQDTQYF
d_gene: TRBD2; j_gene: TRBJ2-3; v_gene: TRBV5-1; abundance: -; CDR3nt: TGCGCCAGCAGCTCTGGACTAGCGGGCACAGATACGCAGTATTTT; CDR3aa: CASSSGLAGTDTQYF
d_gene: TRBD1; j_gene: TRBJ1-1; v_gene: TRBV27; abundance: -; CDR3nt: TGTGCCAGCAGTTTCCGACAGGGGGCTAGGACTGAAGCTTTCTTT; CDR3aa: CASSFRQGARTEAFF
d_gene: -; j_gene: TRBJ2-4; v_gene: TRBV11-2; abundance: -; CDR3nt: TGTGCCAGCAGCCCCTCGGGAGACATTCAGTACTTC; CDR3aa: CASSPSGDIQYF
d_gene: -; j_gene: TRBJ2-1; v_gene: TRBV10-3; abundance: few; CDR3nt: TGTGCCATCAGTACTAGATCTGCTTCCTACAATGAGCAGTTCTTC; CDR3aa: CAISTRSASYNEQFF
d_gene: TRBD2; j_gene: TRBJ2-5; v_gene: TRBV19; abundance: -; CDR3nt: TGTGCCAGTACCGAATCGGGACTAGCTGGGGAGACCCAGTACTTC; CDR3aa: CASTESGLAGETQYF
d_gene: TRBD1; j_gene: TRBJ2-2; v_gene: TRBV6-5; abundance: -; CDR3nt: TGTGCCAGCCACGGGACAGGGGACACCGGGGAGCTGTTTTTT; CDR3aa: CASHGTGDTGELFF
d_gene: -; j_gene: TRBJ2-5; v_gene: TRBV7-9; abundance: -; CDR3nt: TGTGCCAGCACCTTACTCGGGGAGACCCAGTACTTC; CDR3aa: CASTLLGETQYF